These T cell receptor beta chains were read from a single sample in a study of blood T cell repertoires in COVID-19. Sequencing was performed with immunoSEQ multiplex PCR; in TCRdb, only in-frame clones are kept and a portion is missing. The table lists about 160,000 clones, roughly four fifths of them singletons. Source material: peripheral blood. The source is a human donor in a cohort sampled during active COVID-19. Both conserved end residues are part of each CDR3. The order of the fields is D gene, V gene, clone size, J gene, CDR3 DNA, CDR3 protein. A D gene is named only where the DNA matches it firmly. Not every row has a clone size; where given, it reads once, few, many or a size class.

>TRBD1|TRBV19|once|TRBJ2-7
TGTGCCAGTAGTATTTCGGTAGGGACAGGGCCTAACTACGAGCAGTACTTC
CASSISVGTGPNYEQYF
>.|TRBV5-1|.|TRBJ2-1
TGCGCCAGCAGCTCGGCCAGACTTGGAGATGAGCAGTTCTTC
CASSSARLGDEQFF
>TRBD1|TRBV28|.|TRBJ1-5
TGTGCCAGCAGTGAGAGACAGGGTAGCAATCAGCCCCAGCATTTT
CASSERQGSNQPQHF
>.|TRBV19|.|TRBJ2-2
TGTGCCAGTAGTATATGGGCTCCCGGGGAGCTGTTTTTT
CASSIWAPGELFF
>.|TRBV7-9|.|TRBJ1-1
TGTGCCAGCAGCTCCGGGACTGAGAATCTGAACACTGAAGCTTTCTTT
CASSSGTENLNTEAFF
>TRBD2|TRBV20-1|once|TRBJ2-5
TGCAGTGCTAGTTCCGCGGGAGTAGGGGATGAGACCCAGTACTTC
CSASSAGVGDETQYF
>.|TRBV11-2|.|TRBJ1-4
TGTGCCAGCAGCCGGGGGGCAACTAATGAAAAACTGTTTTTT
CASSRGATNEKLFF
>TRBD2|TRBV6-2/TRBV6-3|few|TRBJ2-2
TGTGCCAGCAGTTACAAGGGGGGACTAGCGACGAACACCGGGGAGCTGTTTTTT
CASSYKGGLATNTGELFF
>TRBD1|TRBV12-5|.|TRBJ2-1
TGTGCTAGTGGGTGGACAGGGAGTGTGCAGTTCTTC
CASGWTGSVQFF
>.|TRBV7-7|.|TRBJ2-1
TGTGCCAGCAGCTTAGGGTCAGACAATGAGCAGTTCTTC
CASSLGSDNEQFF
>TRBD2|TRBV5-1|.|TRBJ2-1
TGCGCCAGCAGCGTGGGACTAGCGGGGGATCAGGGCGAGCAGTTCTTC
CASSVGLAGDQGEQFF
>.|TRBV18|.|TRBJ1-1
TGTGCCAGCTCTCTCGGACAGCGAGAAGCTTTCTTT
CASSLGQREAFF
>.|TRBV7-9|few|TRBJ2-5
TGTGCCAGCAGCTTAGTTGATAGCGAAGAGACCCAGTACTTC
CASSLVDSEETQYF
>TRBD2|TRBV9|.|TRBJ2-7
TGTGCCAGCAGCCCCCGGGGAGGGATTACCTACGAGCAGTACTTC
CASSPRGGITYEQYF
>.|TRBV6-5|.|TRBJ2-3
TGTGCCAGCAGCGTGGTACTTAGCGCCACAGATACGCAGTATTTT
CASSVVLSATDTQYF
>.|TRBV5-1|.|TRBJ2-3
TGCGCCAGCAGCTTGGAGGGGATGCCAGATACGCAGTATTTT
CASSLEGMPDTQYF
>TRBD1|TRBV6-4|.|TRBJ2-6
TGTGCCAGCAGCAGGGACAGGGGGCTGGATGGGGCCAACGTCCTGACTTTC
CASSRDRGLDGANVLTF
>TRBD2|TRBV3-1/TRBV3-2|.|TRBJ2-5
TGTGCCAGCAGCCAAGTAGCGGGGGGTGGACAAGAGACCCAGTACTTC
CASSQVAGGGQETQYF
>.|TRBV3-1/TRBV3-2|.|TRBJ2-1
TGTGCCAGCAGCCAAATCGCGGGATTGTACAATGAGCAGTTCTTC
CASSQIAGLYNEQFF
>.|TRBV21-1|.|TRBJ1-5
TGTGCCAGCAGCAAAGAGGAAGTGACATATCAACAGCCCCAGCATTTT
CASSKEEVTYQQPQHF
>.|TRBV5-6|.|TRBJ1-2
TGTGCCAGCAGCTTTGGCTGGAGTATAGCTAACTATGGCTACACCTTC
CASSFGWSIANYGYTF
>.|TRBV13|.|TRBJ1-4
TGTGCCAGCAGGCGGGGGGGCTCTAATGAAAAACTGTTTTTT
CASRRGGSNEKLFF
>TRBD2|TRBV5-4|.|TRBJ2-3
TGTGCCAGCAGCCCTCGGACTAGCGGGAGGGCCGGTGAAGATACGCAGTATTTT
CASSPRTSGRAGEDTQYF
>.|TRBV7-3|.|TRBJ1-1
TGTGCCAGCAGCCCGTCCGGGGGGGCTGAAGCTTTCTTT
CASSPSGGAEAFF
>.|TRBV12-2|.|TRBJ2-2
TGTGCAAGTCGCTTTGGCGGGAGGAGCACCGGGGAGCTGTTTTTT
CASRFGGRSTGELFF
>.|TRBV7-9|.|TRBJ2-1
TGTGCCAGCAGCTTAGGTGCCGGGGGTACTAATGAGCAGTTCTTC
CASSLGAGGTNEQFF
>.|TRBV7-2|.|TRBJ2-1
TGTGCCAGCAGCTCACAGGCCAGCTCCTACAATGAGCAGTTCTTC
CASSSQASSYNEQFF
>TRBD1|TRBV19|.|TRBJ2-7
TGTGCCAGTAGTCGAACGTTCGGGACAGAATACGAGCAGTACTTC
CASSRTFGTEYEQYF
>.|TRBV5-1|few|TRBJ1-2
TGCGCCAGCAGCTTGGCCGGCGAGGGCTATGGCTACACCTTC
CASSLAGEGYGYTF
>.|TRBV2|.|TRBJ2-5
TGTGCCAGCCTTGGATGGGGTGACAGATTGACCCCAGGGACCCAGTACTTC
CASLGWGDRLTPGTQYF
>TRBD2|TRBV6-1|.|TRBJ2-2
TGTGCCAGCAGTGACGACGGGAGGGTGGTCACCGGGGAGCTGTTTTTT
CASSDDGRVVTGELFF
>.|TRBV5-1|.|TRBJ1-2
TGCGCCAGCAGCTCCCAGTCGGGTGGCTACACCTTC
CASSSQSGGYTF
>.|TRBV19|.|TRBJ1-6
TGTGCCAGTAGTCTCAGACAGGAATCCCTCCACTTT
CASSLRQESLHF
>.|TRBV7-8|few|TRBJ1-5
TGTGCCAGCAGCTTATCGGTGAATCAGCCCCAGCATTTT
CASSLSVNQPQHF
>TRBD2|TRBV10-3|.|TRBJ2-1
TGTGCCATCAGAACCGGGACTAGTTCACACAATGAGCAGTTCTTC
CAIRTGTSSHNEQFF
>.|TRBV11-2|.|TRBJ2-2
TGTGCCAGCAGCCCCGCAGGCAGTTCGGGACTCGCGAACACCGGGGAGCTGTTTTTT
CASSPAGSSGLANTGELFF
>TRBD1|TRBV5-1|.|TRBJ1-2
TGCGCCAGCAGCACGGCAGGGGGCCCTTATGGCTACACCTTC
CASSTAGGPYGYTF
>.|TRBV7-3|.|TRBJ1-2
TGTGCCAGCAGCTTAACTCCAGGGCTTTTGGGCTACACCTTC
CASSLTPGLLGYTF
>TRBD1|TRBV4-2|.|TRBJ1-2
TGTGCCAGCAGCCCGGGACAGGATGGCTACACCTTC
CASSPGQDGYTF
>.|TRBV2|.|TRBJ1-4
TGTGCCAGCAGTGATTCCAGGGGACGTGAAAAACTGTTTTTT
CASSDSRGREKLFF
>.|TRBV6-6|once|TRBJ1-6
TGTGCCAGCACCATACAGGGTAGTTCACCCCTCCACTTT
CASTIQGSSPLHF
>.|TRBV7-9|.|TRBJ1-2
TGTGCCAGCAGCTTAGATAACAGGGTCCATGGCTACACCTTC
CASSLDNRVHGYTF
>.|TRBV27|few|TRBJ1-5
TGTGCCAGCAGTTTAACGACAGCGAAGAATCAGCCCCAGCATTTT
CASSLTTAKNQPQHF
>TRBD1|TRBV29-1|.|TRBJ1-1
TGCAGCGCACGACAGGGCGACACTGAAGCTTTCTTT
CSARQGDTEAFF
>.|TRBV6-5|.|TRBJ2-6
TGTGCCAGTACAGGGCTAAGCTCTGGGGCCAACGTCCTGACTTTC
CASTGLSSGANVLTF
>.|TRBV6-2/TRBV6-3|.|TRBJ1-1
TGTGCCAGCAGTTACCCTACGAACACTGAAGCTTTCTTT
CASSYPTNTEAFF
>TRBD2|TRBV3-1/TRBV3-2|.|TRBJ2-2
TGTGCCAGCAGCCCCCCAAGGGTAGCGGGAGAGAACACCGGGGAGCTGTTTTTT
CASSPPRVAGENTGELFF
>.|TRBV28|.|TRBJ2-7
TGTGCCAGCAGGATTGACTCGTCCTACGAGCAGTACTTC
CASRIDSSYEQYF
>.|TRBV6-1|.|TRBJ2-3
TGTGCCAGCAGTGGACTAGTAGCAGATACGCAGTATTTT
CASSGLVADTQYF
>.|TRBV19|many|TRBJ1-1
TGTGCCAGTAGTCCCCAGGGGAGCACTGAAGCTTTCTTT
CASSPQGSTEAFF
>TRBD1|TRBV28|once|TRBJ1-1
TGTGCCAGCAGCCTCGGGACAGGGGGCGTTTTCAGGGGAGCTTTCTTT
CASSLGTGGVFRGAFF